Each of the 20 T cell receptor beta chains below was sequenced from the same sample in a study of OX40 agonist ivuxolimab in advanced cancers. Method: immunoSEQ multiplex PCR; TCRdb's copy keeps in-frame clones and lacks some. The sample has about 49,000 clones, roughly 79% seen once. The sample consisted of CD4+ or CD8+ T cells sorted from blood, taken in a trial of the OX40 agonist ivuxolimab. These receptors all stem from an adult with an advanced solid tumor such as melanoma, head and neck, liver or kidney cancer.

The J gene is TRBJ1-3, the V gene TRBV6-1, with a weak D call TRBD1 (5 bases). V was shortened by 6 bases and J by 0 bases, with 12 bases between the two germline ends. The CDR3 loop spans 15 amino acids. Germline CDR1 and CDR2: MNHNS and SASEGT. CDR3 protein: CASRGTADSGNTIYF. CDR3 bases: TGTGCCAGCAGGGGGACGGCGGACTCTGGAAACACCATATATTTT.

The chain's CDR3 is CASSPSSDFRDSYGYTF. DNA for the CDR3: TGTGCCAGCTCACCCTCGAGTGATTTTCGGGACTCTTATGGCTACACCTTC. The rearrangement joins TRBV18 to TRBJ1-2; weak D call: TRBD1 (5 bases). V lost 3 bases and J lost 5, with 22 bases in between. This CDR3 is built from 17 residues. Germline-derived CDR1 and CDR2 are KGHSH and LQKENI.

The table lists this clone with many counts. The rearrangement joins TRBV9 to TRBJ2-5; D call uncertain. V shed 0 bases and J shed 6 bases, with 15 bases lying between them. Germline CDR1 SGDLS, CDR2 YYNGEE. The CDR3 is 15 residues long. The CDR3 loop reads CASSVDGRLQKTQYF. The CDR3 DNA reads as TGTGCCAGCAGCGTAGATGGACGGCTTCAGAAGACCCAGTACTTC.

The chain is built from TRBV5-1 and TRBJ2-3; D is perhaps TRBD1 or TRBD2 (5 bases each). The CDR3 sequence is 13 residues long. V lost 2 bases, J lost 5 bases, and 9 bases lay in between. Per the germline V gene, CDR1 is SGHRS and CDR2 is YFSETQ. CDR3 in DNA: TGCGCCAGCAGCTTCTGGGGGAGAGATACGCAGTATTTT. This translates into CASSFWGRDTQYF.

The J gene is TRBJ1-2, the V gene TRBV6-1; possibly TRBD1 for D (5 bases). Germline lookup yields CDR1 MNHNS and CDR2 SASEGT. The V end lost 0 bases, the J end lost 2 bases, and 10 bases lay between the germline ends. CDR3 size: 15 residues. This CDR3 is CASSEALGVNYGYTF. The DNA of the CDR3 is TGTGCCAGCAGTGAAGCCCTGGGGGTCAACTATGGCTACACCTTC.

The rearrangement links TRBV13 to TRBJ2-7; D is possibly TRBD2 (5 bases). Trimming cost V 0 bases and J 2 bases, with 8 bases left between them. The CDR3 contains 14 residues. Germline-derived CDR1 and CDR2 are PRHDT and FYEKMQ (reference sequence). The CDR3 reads CASSLGEATYEQYF. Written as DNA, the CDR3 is TGTGCCAGCAGCTTAGGGGAGGCCACCTACGAGCAGTACTTC.

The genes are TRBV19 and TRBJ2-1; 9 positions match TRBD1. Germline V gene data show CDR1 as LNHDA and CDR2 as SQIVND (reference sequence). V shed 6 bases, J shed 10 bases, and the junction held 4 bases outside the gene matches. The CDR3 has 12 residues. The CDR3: CASRRTGDEQFF. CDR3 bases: TGTGCCAGTAGAAGGACAGGGGACGAGCAGTTCTTC.

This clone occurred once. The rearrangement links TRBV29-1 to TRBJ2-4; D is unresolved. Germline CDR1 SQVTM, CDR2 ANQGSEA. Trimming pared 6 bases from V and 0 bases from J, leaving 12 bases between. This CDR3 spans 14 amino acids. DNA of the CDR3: TGCAGCGTAGCCTTGGCGGTAGCCAAAAACATTCAGTACTTC. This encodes CSVALAVAKNIQYF.

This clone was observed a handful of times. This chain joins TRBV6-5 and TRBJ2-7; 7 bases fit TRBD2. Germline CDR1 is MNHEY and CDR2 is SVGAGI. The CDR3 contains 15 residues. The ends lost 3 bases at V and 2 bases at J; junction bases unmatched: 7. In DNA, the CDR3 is TGTGCCAGCAGTTATGCGGCTAGCGGAACCTACGAGCAGTACTTC. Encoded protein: CASSYAASGTYEQYF.

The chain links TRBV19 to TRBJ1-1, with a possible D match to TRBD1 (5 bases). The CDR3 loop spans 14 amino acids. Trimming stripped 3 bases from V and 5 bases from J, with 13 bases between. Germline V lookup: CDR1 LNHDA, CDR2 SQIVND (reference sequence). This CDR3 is CASSIRGARTEAFF. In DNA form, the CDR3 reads TGTGCCAGTAGTATTCGAGGGGCACGAACTGAAGCTTTCTTT. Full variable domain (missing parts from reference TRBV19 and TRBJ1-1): DGGITQSPKYLFRKEGQNVTLSCEQNLNHDAMYWYRQDPGQGLRLIYYSQIVNDFQKGDIAEGYSVSREKKESFPLTVTSAQKNPTAFYLCASSIRGARTEAFFGQGTRLTVV.

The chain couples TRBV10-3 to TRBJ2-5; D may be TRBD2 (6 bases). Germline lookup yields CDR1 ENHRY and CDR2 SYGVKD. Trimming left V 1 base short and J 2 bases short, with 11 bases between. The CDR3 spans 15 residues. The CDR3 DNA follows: TGTGCCATCAGTGAGTGGGGGGAGGAACAAGAGACCCAGTACTTC. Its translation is CAISEWGEEQETQYF.

CDR3 nucleotides: TGTGCCAGCAGCGAAGAACTAGCGGGAGTGAGAAATGAGCAGTTCTTC. This sequence encodes CASSEELAGVRNEQFF. The gene calls are TRBV7-4 and TRBJ2-1, with 11 bases that match TRBD2. CDR1 is SGHVT, CDR2 SQSDAQ, per germline. With 5 bases clipped from V and 7 bases from J, the junction kept 10 bases outside the gene matches. The CDR3 runs to 16 residues. The whole variable domain, filled in from reference TRBV7-4 and TRBJ2-1, reads GAGVSQSPRYKVAKRGRDVALRCDSISGHVTLYWYRQTLGQGSEVLTYSQSDAQRDKSGRPSGRFSAERPERSVSTLKIQRTEQGDSAVYLCASSEELAGVRNEQFFGPGTRLTVL.

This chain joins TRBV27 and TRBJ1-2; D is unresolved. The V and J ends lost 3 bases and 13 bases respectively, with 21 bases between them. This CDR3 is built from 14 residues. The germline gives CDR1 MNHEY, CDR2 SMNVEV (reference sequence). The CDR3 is CASSFIGPAVTTTF. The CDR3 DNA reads TGTGCCAGCAGTTTCATTGGTCCGGCTGTTACAACCACCTTC.

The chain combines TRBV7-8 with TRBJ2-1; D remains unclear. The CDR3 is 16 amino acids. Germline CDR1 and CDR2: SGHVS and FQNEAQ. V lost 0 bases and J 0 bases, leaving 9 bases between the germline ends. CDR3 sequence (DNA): TGTGCCAGCAGCTTAGCGAGGCGTTTCTCCTACAATGAGCAGTTCTTC. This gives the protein CASSLARRFSYNEQFF.

The CDR3, as DNA: TGTGCCAGCAGCTTAGCCAGGGACGGTGGCTACACCTTC. Amino acids: CASSLARDGGYTF. The chain recombines TRBV7-8 with TRBJ1-2; TRBD1 is a possible D gene (5 bases). Germline CDR1 is SGHVS and CDR2 is FQNEAQ. With 0 bases removed from V and 7 bases from J, the gap between germline ends came to 9 bases. CDR3 size: 13 residues.

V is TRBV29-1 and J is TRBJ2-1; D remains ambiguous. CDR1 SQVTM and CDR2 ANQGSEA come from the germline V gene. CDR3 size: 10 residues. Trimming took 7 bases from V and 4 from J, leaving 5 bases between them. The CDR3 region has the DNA TGCAGCGCCACATACAATGAGCAGTTCTTC. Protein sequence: CSATYNEQFF.

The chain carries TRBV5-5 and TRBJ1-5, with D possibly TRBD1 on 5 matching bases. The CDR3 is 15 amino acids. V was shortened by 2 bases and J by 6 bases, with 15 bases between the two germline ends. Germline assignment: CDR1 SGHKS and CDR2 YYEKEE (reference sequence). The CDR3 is CASSLDGQGFQPQHF. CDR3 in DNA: TGTGCCAGCAGCTTAGACGGGCAGGGCTTTCAGCCCCAGCATTTT.

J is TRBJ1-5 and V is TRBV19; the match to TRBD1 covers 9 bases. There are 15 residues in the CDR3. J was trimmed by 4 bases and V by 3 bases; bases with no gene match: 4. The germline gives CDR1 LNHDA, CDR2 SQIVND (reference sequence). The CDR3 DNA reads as TGTGCCAGTAGTATTCAGACAGGGGGAAATCAGCCCCAGCATTTT. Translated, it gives CASSIQTGGNQPQHF.

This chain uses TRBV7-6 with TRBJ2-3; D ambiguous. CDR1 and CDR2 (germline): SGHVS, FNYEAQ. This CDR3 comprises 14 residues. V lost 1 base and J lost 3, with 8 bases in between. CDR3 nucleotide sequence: TGTGCCAGCAGCTTAGGCGGCACAACAGATACGCAGTATTTT. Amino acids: CASSLGGTTDTQYF.

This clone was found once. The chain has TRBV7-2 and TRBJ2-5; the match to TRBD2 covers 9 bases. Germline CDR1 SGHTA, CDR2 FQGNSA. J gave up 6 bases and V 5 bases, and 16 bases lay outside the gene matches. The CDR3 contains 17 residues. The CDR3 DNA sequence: TGTGCCAGCAGCGAATCCCCTAGCGGGATAGGTAGACAGACCCAGTACTTC. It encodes CASSESPSGIGRQTQYF. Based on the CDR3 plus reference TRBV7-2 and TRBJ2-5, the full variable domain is GAGVSQSPSNKVTEKGKDVELRCDPISGHTALYWYRQSLGQGLEFLIYFQGNSAPDKSGLPSDRFSAERTGGSVSTLTIQRTQQEDSAVYLCASSESPSGIGRQTQYFGPGTRLLVL.